This TCR beta chain was sequenced in a study of tumor and adjacent non-tumor tissue in lung cancer. Study-wide results and caveats: Tumor repertoires had a smaller top 100 clone share than normal lung. Compared with tumor, normal lung showed significantly lower TCR diversity.

A modified ARM-PCR protocol with three rounds of nested PCR amplified TCRbeta. TCRdb re-analysed the multiplex PCR reads in MiXCR, keeping a single row per CDR3 protein. The top ten clones hold 37% of a sample with more than 85,000 distinct CDR3 sequences, around 75% of them seen once. This sample's RNA came from whole unsorted tissue. CDR1 is LGHNA, CDR2 YNFKEQ, per germline. The CDR3 sequence is 15 residues long. As to this clonotype: Antigen unknown. A read error is possible here, since a much larger clone lies one base away.

The origin of this receptor is a woman aged 55-69 years with non-small cell lung cancer. The sequencing input was lung tumor tissue. The chain has TRBV4-2 and TRBJ2-3; 12 bases are shared with TRBD2. CDR3 in amino acids: CVSSPLAGGGDTQYF. The CDR3 DNA reads as TGTGTCAGCAGCCCCCTAGCGGGAGGGGGAGATACGCAGTATTTT.